Listed below are T cell receptor beta chains from one sample, sequenced in a study of blood T cell repertoires in COVID-19. Sequencing was performed with immunoSEQ multiplex PCR; in TCRdb, only in-frame clones are kept and a portion is missing. The table includes around 240,000 clones, just under 85% detected once. The sample taken for sequencing was peripheral blood. The receptors come from a woman older than 75 with acute or convalescent COVID-19. The CDR3 runs from the conserved cysteine through the conserved F or W. The D gene is left open where the match is weak. A row's size may be missing; if present it is once, few, many or a size class.

>TRBJ2-2|TRBV28|TRBD1|-
CASSLFRQGSNTGELFF
TGTGCCAGCAGTTTATTTCGACAGGGATCAAACACCGGGGAGCTGTTTTTT
>TRBJ1-2|TRBV7-9|TRBD1|-
CASSPRDRVYGYTF
TGTGCCAGCAGCCCTCGGGACAGGGTTTATGGCTACACCTTC
>TRBJ2-5|TRBV4-3|-|-
CASSQASAGAVETQYF
TGCGCCAGCAGCCAAGCCAGCGCAGGGGCTGTGGAGACCCAGTACTTC
>TRBJ2-1|TRBV5-1|TRBD2|-
CASKALAGAAYNEQFF
TGCGCCAGCAAGGCTTTAGCGGGGGCAGCCTACAATGAGCAGTTCTTC
>TRBJ2-7|TRBV19|TRBD1|-
CASSIRTGSYEQYF
TGTGCCAGTAGTATTCGGACAGGGTCCTACGAGCAGTACTTC
>TRBJ1-3|TRBV6-5|-|-
CASSYSSGGSGNTIYF
TGTGCCAGCAGTTACTCGTCGGGGGGCTCTGGAAACACCATATATTTT
>TRBJ1-2|TRBV11-2|-|once
CASRVQGFYGYTF
TGTGCCAGCAGGGTACAGGGTTTCTATGGCTACACCTTC
>TRBJ2-1|TRBV2|-|-
CASSDLSSYNEQFF
TGTGCCAGCAGTGATTTGAGCTCCTACAATGAGCAGTTCTTC
>TRBJ1-5|TRBV6-2/TRBV6-3|-|few
CASSYSGAVNNQPQHF
TGTGCCAGCAGTTACTCGGGGGCAGTTAACAATCAGCCCCAGCATTTT
>TRBJ1-1|TRBV6-6|TRBD1|-
CASGDRAREAFF
TGTGCCAGCGGGGACAGGGCTCGTGAAGCTTTCTTT
>TRBJ1-1|TRBV28|-|-
CASSPGDTNTEAFF
TGTGCCAGCAGCCCAGGGGATACGAACACTGAAGCTTTCTTT